A selection of T cell receptor beta chains follows, all from one sample in a study of beta chain features in type 1 diabetes. TCRdb's table, derived via immunoSEQ multiplex PCR, lists solely in-frame clones and lacks some. The table lists about 280,000 clones, approximately 15% of them singletons. Sequencing was carried out using naive CD4+ T cells from blood. These receptor sequences come from a man younger than 35 with type 1 diabetes. Each CDR3 is given without its conserved first and last residue. The order of the fields is V gene, clone size, CDR3 length, J gene, CDR3 protein. Some rows have no size entry. The others give once, few or many, or a class for an expanded clone.

v_call: TRBV5-1
clone_size: few
cdr3_length: 12
j_call: TRBJ2-7
cdr3_aa: ASSSSGSINEQY

v_call: TRBV5-1
clone_size: few
cdr3_length: 13
j_call: TRBJ2-6
cdr3_aa: ASSLRVGGANVLT

v_call: TRBV5-1
clone_size: few
cdr3_length: 12
j_call: TRBJ1-1
cdr3_aa: ASSFNSVNTEAF

v_call: TRBV5-6
clone_size: few
cdr3_length: 12
j_call: TRBJ2-3
cdr3_aa: ASSLTPETDTQY

v_call: TRBV29-1
clone_size: few
cdr3_length: 11
j_call: .
cdr3_aa: SVDDRASYEQY

v_call: TRBV18
clone_size: .
cdr3_length: 11
j_call: TRBJ1-5
cdr3_aa: ASSRQADQPQH

v_call: TRBV15
clone_size: .
cdr3_length: 14
j_call: TRBJ2-1
cdr3_aa: ATSRDTRGNRGVRF

v_call: TRBV29-1
clone_size: .
cdr3_length: 14
j_call: TRBJ1-3
cdr3_aa: SVAPATGQGFVTIY

v_call: TRBV9
clone_size: .
cdr3_length: 11
j_call: TRBJ1-1
cdr3_aa: ASSPNGVGGAF

v_call: TRBV5-1
clone_size: .
cdr3_length: 11
j_call: TRBJ2-5
cdr3_aa: ASSLAVEETQY

v_call: TRBV28
clone_size: .
cdr3_length: 12
j_call: TRBJ2-7
cdr3_aa: ASSRAGNSYEQY

v_call: TRBV18
clone_size: .
cdr3_length: 12
j_call: TRBJ1-1
cdr3_aa: ASSPGQGNTEAF

v_call: TRBV11-2
clone_size: few
cdr3_length: 13
j_call: TRBJ2-1
cdr3_aa: ASSLTRGPYNEQF

v_call: TRBV7-2
clone_size: .
cdr3_length: 13
j_call: TRBJ1-2
cdr3_aa: ASSLQGARAYGYT

v_call: TRBV7-2
clone_size: few
cdr3_length: 12
j_call: TRBJ2-7
cdr3_aa: ASSPAAGPREQY

v_call: TRBV7-9
clone_size: .
cdr3_length: 14
j_call: TRBJ2-1
cdr3_aa: ASSLELAGKYNEQF

v_call: TRBV4-3
clone_size: many
cdr3_length: 10
j_call: TRBJ1-1
cdr3_aa: ASRDSNTEAF

v_call: TRBV5-4
clone_size: few
cdr3_length: 11
j_call: TRBJ2-3
cdr3_aa: ASSWTGEDTQY

v_call: TRBV15
clone_size: few
cdr3_length: 12
j_call: TRBJ2-7
cdr3_aa: ATRPGRLNYEQY

v_call: TRBV4-1
clone_size: few
cdr3_length: 13
j_call: TRBJ1-5
cdr3_aa: ASSQKQGFIQPQH

v_call: TRBV6-6
clone_size: .
cdr3_length: 10
j_call: TRBJ2-7
cdr3_aa: ASSYPRGKQY

v_call: TRBV5-1
clone_size: few
cdr3_length: 13
j_call: TRBJ2-1
cdr3_aa: ASSALAGGYNEQF

v_call: TRBV7-2
clone_size: few
cdr3_length: 12
j_call: TRBJ2-7
cdr3_aa: ASTTVGGDYEQY

v_call: TRBV5-1
clone_size: few
cdr3_length: 11
j_call: TRBJ2-7
cdr3_aa: ASSYLGLYEQY

v_call: TRBV19
clone_size: few
cdr3_length: 13
j_call: TRBJ2-2
cdr3_aa: ASSVTELITGELF

v_call: TRBV7-9
clone_size: few
cdr3_length: 12
j_call: TRBJ1-1
cdr3_aa: ASSSRDTDTEAF

v_call: TRBV4-1
clone_size: .
cdr3_length: 15
j_call: TRBJ1-5
cdr3_aa: ASSSGQGAFSNQPQH

v_call: TRBV20-1
clone_size: .
cdr3_length: 9
j_call: TRBJ1-1
cdr3_aa: SVRWDTEAF

v_call: TRBV13
clone_size: few
cdr3_length: 13
j_call: TRBJ1-4
cdr3_aa: ASSQTDSGGEKLF

v_call: TRBV21-1
clone_size: few
cdr3_length: 10
j_call: TRBJ1-1
cdr3_aa: ASAYTRASAF

v_call: TRBV5-4
clone_size: .
cdr3_length: 10
j_call: TRBJ1-1
cdr3_aa: ASSSRDNEAF

v_call: TRBV10-3
clone_size: few
cdr3_length: 12
j_call: TRBJ2-2
cdr3_aa: AIRGTGWTGELF

v_call: TRBV27
clone_size: .
cdr3_length: 13
j_call: TRBJ2-3
cdr3_aa: ASSFTSGRTDTQY

v_call: TRBV7-2
clone_size: few
cdr3_length: 13
j_call: TRBJ1-2
cdr3_aa: ASSSGGRTQYGYT

v_call: TRBV30
clone_size: few
cdr3_length: 9
j_call: TRBJ1-1
cdr3_aa: AWSVSSGAF

v_call: TRBV6-5
clone_size: once
cdr3_length: 12
j_call: TRBJ2-7
cdr3_aa: ASSYSLLRNEQY

v_call: TRBV4-1
clone_size: .
cdr3_length: 16
j_call: TRBJ2-3
cdr3_aa: ASSQAYKTSGGRDTQY

v_call: TRBV5-1
clone_size: few
cdr3_length: 16
j_call: TRBJ1-2
cdr3_aa: ASSSAGDHIQGHDGYT

v_call: TRBV7-2
clone_size: .
cdr3_length: 14
j_call: TRBJ2-3
cdr3_aa: ASSLSLSGRPDTQY

v_call: TRBV9
clone_size: .
cdr3_length: 13
j_call: TRBJ2-5
cdr3_aa: ASSPRLGLVETQY

v_call: TRBV27
clone_size: few
cdr3_length: 17
j_call: TRBJ2-5
cdr3_aa: ASSRRFTGTGGFWETQY

v_call: TRBV30
clone_size: .
cdr3_length: 11
j_call: TRBJ2-1
cdr3_aa: AWSDLAYNEQF

v_call: TRBV7-9
clone_size: .
cdr3_length: 9
j_call: TRBJ2-7
cdr3_aa: ASSEHAEQY

v_call: TRBV19
clone_size: few
cdr3_length: 15
j_call: TRBJ2-7
cdr3_aa: ASSIKDSDLYSYEQY

v_call: TRBV13
clone_size: few
cdr3_length: 12
j_call: TRBJ2-7
cdr3_aa: ASSPQGQTYEQY

v_call: TRBV2
clone_size: .
cdr3_length: 13
j_call: TRBJ2-5
cdr3_aa: ASSLGLPGVETQY